This is a list of T cell receptor beta chains from one sample in a study of T cell responses to AZD1222 COVID-19 vaccine. The table came from immunoSEQ multiplex PCR; TCRdb's copy has only in-frame clones and leaves some out. The repertoire holds 100,000 to 150,000 clones, with approximately 85% as singletons. The material sequenced was peripheral blood, taken on day 0 of AZD1222 vaccination. Receptors were obtained from an adult in good health. The CDR3 runs from the conserved cysteine through the conserved F or W. A D gene is named only where the DNA matches it firmly. Expanded clones are given a class, and other clones once, few, many or no size at all.

abundance	v_gene	j_gene	d_gene	CDR3nt	CDR3aa
NA	TRBV7-9	TRBJ1-2	NA	TGTGCCAGCAGTCCCACAGGGTTCTATGGCTACACCTTC	CASSPTGFYGYTF
NA	TRBV19	TRBJ1-4	TRBD1	TGTGCCAGTAGTGTTACCGGGACAGGTAATGAAAAACTGTTTTTT	CASSVTGTGNEKLFF
NA	TRBV6-2/TRBV6-3	TRBJ1-6	NA	TGTGCCAGCAGTTACACAGGGTTGAATTCACCCCTCCACTTT	CASSYTGLNSPLHF
few	TRBV19	TRBJ1-4	TRBD1	TGTGCCAGTGGCCACAGGGGTATGTATGAAAAACTGTTTTTT	CASGHRGMYEKLFF
NA	TRBV7-9	TRBJ2-7	NA	TGTGCCAGCAGCAGGACAGAGAACTACGAGCAGTACTTC	CASSRTENYEQYF
NA	TRBV13	TRBJ1-2	NA	TGTGCCAGCAGCTTAGGCCTGGAGTATGGCTACACCTTC	CASSLGLEYGYTF
NA	TRBV6-5	TRBJ1-5	NA	TGTGCCAGCAGTTACCGGGGAGACAATCAGCCCCAGCATTTT	CASSYRGDNQPQHF
NA	TRBV5-4	TRBJ2-5	TRBD2	TGTGCCAGCAGCTTGGGTTCTAGCGGGGAAGAGACCCAGTACTTC	CASSLGSSGEETQYF
NA	TRBV5-4	TRBJ1-2	TRBD1	TGTGCCAGCAGCCTAACCGGGACAGACGGCTACACCTTC	CASSLTGTDGYTF
NA	TRBV30	TRBJ1-2	NA	TGTGCCTGGACGCCGGGCTACTATGGCTACACCTTC	CAWTPGYYGYTF
NA	TRBV15	TRBJ1-4	NA	TGTGCCACCAGCAGCAGGGGCGGTGAAAAACTGTTTTTT	CATSSRGGEKLFF
NA	TRBV18	TRBJ1-1	NA	TGTGCCAGCTCACCCGGACGGGCGAACACTGAAGCTTTCTTT	CASSPGRANTEAFF
NA	TRBV12-3/TRBV12-4	TRBJ1-1	NA	TGTGCCAGCAGTTTAGGATCAGGGGCTTTCTTT	CASSLGSGAFF